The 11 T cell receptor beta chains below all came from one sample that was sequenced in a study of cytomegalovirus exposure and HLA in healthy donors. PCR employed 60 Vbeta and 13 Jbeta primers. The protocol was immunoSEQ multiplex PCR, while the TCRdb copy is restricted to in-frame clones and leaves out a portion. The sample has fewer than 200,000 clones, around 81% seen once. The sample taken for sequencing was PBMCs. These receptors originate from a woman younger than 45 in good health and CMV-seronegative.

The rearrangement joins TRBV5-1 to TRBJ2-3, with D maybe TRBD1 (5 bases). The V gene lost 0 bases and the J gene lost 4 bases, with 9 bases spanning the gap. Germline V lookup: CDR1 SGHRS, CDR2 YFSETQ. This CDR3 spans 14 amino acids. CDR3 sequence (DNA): TGCGCCAGCAGCTTGGACAGGACCCCAGATACGCAGTATTTT. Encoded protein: CASSLDRTPDTQYF.

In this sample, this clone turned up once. CDR3 loop: CAWRGTSANTGELFF. The CDR3 nucleotides read TGTGCCTGGAGGGGTACTAGCGCGAACACCGGGGAGCTGTTTTTT. J is TRBJ2-2 and V is TRBV30; 7 nucleotides line up with TRBD2. J was trimmed by 0 bases and V by 3 bases; bases with no gene match: 4. The CDR3 is 15 amino acids. Germline V CDR1 and CDR2: GTSNPN, SVGIG (reference sequence).

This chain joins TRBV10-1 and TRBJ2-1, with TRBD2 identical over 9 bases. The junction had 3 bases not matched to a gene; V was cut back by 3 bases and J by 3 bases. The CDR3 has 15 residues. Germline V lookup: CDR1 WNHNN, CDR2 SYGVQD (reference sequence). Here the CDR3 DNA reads TGCGCCAGCAGTGACGGCGGGGGGGACTACAATGAGCAGTTCTTC. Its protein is CASSDGGGDYNEQFF.

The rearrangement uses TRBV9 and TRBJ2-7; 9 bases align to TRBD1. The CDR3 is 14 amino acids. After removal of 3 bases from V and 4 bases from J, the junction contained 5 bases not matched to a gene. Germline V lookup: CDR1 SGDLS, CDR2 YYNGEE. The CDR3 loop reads CASSAQDRGYEQYF. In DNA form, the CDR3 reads TGTGCCAGCAGCGCTCAGGACAGGGGTTACGAGCAGTACTTC.

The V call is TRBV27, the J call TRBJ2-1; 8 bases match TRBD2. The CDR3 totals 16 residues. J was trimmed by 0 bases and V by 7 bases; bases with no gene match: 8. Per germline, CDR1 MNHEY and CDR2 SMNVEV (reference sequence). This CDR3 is CASNSKREFSYNEQFF. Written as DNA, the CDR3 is TGTGCCAGCAACTCAAAGCGGGAGTTCTCCTACAATGAGCAGTTCTTC.

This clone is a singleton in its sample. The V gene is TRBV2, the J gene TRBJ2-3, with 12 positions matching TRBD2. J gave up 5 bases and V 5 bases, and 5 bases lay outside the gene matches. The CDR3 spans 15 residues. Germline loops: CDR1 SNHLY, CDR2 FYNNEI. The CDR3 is CASSFLAGGGDTQYF. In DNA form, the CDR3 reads TGTGCCAGCAGTTTCCTAGCGGGGGGGGGAGATACGCAGTATTTT.

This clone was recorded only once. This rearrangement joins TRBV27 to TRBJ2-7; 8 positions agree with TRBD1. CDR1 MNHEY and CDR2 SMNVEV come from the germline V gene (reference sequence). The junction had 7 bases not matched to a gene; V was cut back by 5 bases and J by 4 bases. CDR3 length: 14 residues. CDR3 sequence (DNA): TGTGCCAGCAGTCCCCACAGGGACAGGTACGAGCAGTACTTC. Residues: CASSPHRDRYEQYF.

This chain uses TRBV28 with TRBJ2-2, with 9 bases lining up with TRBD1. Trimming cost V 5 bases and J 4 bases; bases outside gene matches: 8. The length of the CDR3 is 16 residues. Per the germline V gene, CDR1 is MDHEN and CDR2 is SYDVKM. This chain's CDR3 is CASSVGQGGFTGELFF. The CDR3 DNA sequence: TGTGCCAGCAGTGTGGGACAGGGTGGATTCACCGGGGAGCTGTTTTTT.

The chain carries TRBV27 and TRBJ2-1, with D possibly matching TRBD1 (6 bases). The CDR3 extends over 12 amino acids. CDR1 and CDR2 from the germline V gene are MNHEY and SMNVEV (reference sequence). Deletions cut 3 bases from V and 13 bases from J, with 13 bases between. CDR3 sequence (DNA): TGTGCCAGCAGTTTTTACGGGACACCTCAGTTCTTC. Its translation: CASSFYGTPQFF.

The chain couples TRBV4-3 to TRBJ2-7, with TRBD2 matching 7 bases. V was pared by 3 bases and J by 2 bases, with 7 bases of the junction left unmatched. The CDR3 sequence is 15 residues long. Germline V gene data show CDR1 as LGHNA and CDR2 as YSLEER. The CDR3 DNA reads TGCGCCAGCAGCCAGCGGGGGAACTACCCCTACGAGCAGTACTTC. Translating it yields CASSQRGNYPYEQYF.

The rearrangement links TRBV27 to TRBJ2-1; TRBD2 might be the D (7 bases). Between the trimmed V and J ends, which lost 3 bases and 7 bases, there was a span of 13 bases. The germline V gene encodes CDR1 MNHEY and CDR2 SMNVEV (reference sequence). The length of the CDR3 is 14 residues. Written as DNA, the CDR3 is TGTGCCAGCAGTTTGGCGGGGGCCGTGAATGAGCAGTTCTTC. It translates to CASSLAGAVNEQFF.